This is a list of T cell receptor beta chains from one sample in a study of Graves' ophthalmopathy and Graves' hyperthyroidism. TCRdb re-derived calls from the multiplex PCR reads in MiXCR, one entry per CDR3 protein. This sample yields about 400,000 distinct CDR3 sequences, of which about 17% are seen a single time; 1.5% to 2% belongs to the top ten. The material sequenced was peripheral blood. The receptors were gathered from a woman aged 18-30 years with Graves' ophthalmopathy. Both conserved end residues are part of each CDR3. Each record gives: D gene, V gene, J gene, clone size, CDR3 length, CDR3 protein, CDR3 DNA. D genes are given only for firm matches. Expanded clones are given a class, and other clones once, few, many or no size at all.

>-|TRBV12-3/TRBV12-4|TRBJ1-2|many|13
CASSDEPPKGYTF
TGTGCCAGCAGTGACGAACCCCCTAAAGGCTACACCTTC
>-|TRBV6-5|TRBJ1-5|medium-sized|14
CASSYGNEGQPQHF
TGTGCCAGCAGTTACGGAAACGAGGGCCAGCCCCAGCATTTT
>TRBD1|TRBV5-5|TRBJ1-5|many|15
CASSFGQGVGQPQHF
TGTGCCAGCAGCTTTGGGCAGGGGGTTGGTCAGCCCCAGCATTTT
>TRBD1|TRBV5-8|TRBJ1-5|many|15
CASSPWGQINQPQHF
TGTGCCAGCAGCCCGTGGGGACAGATCAATCAGCCCCAGCATTTT
>TRBD1|TRBV12-3/TRBV12-4|TRBJ1-1|many|16
CASSLSHQGVGTEAFF
TGTGCCAGCAGTTTATCACATCAGGGGGTAGGAACTGAAGCTTTCTTT
>-|TRBV15|TRBJ1-3|-|12
CATSRATGPIYF
TGTGCCACCAGCAGAGCTACAGGCCCCATATATTTT
>TRBD1|TRBV2|TRBJ1-5|-|14
CASRPTGEGQPQHF
TGTGCCAGCAGGCCAACAGGGGAAGGTCAGCCCCAGCATTTT
>-|TRBV7-2|TRBJ2-5|many|16
CASSLIGGGRLGTQYF
TGTGCCAGCAGCTTAATTGGGGGCGGCAGGTTAGGTACCCAGTACTTC
>-|TRBV20-1|TRBJ2-7|-|10
CSARPYEQYF
TGCAGTGCTAGGCCCTACGAGCAGTACTTC
>-|TRBV6-1|TRBJ1-6|many|13
CASRRQGRSPLHF
TGTGCTTCCCGTAGGCAGGGGCGATCACCCCTCCACTTT
>-|TRBV9|TRBJ1-1|-|14
CASSVDAANTEAFF
TGTGCCAGCAGCGTAGACGCCGCGAACACTGAAGCTTTCTTT
>-|TRBV29-1|TRBJ1-1|many|11
CSVTPNTEAFF
TGCAGCGTTACACCGAACACTGAAGCTTTCTTT
>TRBD2|TRBV20-1|TRBJ2-7|-|16
CSPRDRVAGGLREQYF
TGCAGTCCTAGGGATCGAGTAGCGGGGGGGCTAAGGGAGCAGTACTTC
>TRBD2|TRBV6-5|TRBJ2-7|many|14
CASSFERGSYEQYF
TGTGCCAGCAGTTTCGAGCGGGGCTCCTACGAGCAGTACTTC